Below, 32 T cell receptor beta chains from the same sample are listed, as sequenced in a study of vaccination and CD4 T cells after COVID-19. These receptors have no identified antigens. With the Oncomine TCR Beta short-read assay, DNA from cultured CD4+ T cells was sequenced. Using its own MiXCR run on the PCR reads, TCRdb lists one record per CDR3 protein. Among 6,500 or so distinct CDR3 sequences listed, about 60% were seen once. Treatment of the sample: roughly 10-day PBMC culture with coronavirus spike peptide pools or control peptides (ViraFEST assay). One should note that the unexposed donor's CD4+ T cells were collected before the COVID-19 pandemic (2011-2018). What was sequenced was CD4+ T cells from blood, cultured in vitro. These receptors all come from a human donor in good health.

The V and J genes are TRBV19 and TRBJ1-1; 9 bases are shared with TRBD1. J was trimmed by 0 bases and V by 7 bases; bases with no gene match: 6. The CDR3 has 15 residues. Germline V gene lookup returns CDR1 LNHDA and CDR2 SQIVND (reference sequence). CDR3 in DNA: TGTGCCAGTATCGGGACAGGGCGGATGAACACTGAAGCTTTCTTT. Amino acids: CASIGTGRMNTEAFF.

The chain recombines TRBV10-3 with TRBJ1-1; D gene uncertain. This CDR3 has 15 residues. V dropped 3 bases and J dropped 4 bases, with 15 bases sitting between them. Germline V gene lookup returns CDR1 ENHRY and CDR2 SYGVKD. In DNA form, the CDR3 reads TGTGCCATCAGTGACAGGTTGATCAACGGCACTGAAGCTTTCTTT. Its translation is CAISDRLINGTEAFF.

V gene TRBV6-1 combines with J gene TRBJ2-7, with a weak D call TRBD2 (6 bases). This CDR3 has 16 amino acids. Germline V gene lookup returns CDR1 MNHNS and CDR2 SASEGT. V was clipped by 6 bases and J by 2 bases, with 20 bases between them. Here the CDR3 DNA reads TGTGCCAGCAGACCTCTTACGGGAGAACCCCCCTACGAGCAGTACTTC. It encodes CASRPLTGEPPYEQYF.

This clonotype was counted between two and nine times. V usage is TRBV6-2 or TRBV6-3 and J usage is TRBJ2-3, with D perhaps matching TRBD2 (6 bases). Germline V gene data show CDR1 as MNHEY and CDR2 as SVGEGT. V was shortened by 7 bases and J by 4 bases, with 15 bases between the two germline ends. CDR3 size: 14 residues. CDR3 loop: CASNNGGWADTQYF. In DNA form, the CDR3 reads TGTGCCAGCAATAACGGAGGGTGGGCAGATACGCAGTATTTT.

This clonotype was seen only once. This chain links TRBV18 with TRBJ2-1, with 16 bases identical to TRBD2. Germline-derived CDR1 and CDR2 are KGHSH and LQKENI. This CDR3 spans 17 amino acids. V was pared by 0 bases and J by 4 bases, with 0 bases of the junction left unmatched. CDR3 region: CASSPPGLAGGYNEQFF. The CDR3 DNA reads TGTGCCAGCTCACCACCGGGACTAGCGGGGGGGTACAATGAGCAGTTCTTC.

The genes are TRBV7-2 and TRBJ1-2; tentative D call: TRBD1 (5 bases). This CDR3 has 16 residues. Germline lookup yields CDR1 SGHTA and CDR2 FQGNSA. Trimming took 0 bases from V and 4 from J, leaving 15 bases between them. The CDR3 nucleotides are TGTGCCAGCAGCTTAGCGTTGAGAGGGGCTTCCTATGGCTACACCTTC. Amino acids: CASSLALRGASYGYTF.

This chain uses TRBV29-1 with TRBJ1-4; no clear D gene. Trimming cost V 4 bases and J 3 bases, with 9 bases left between them. There are 13 residues in the CDR3. CDR1 SQVTM and CDR2 ANQGSEA come from the germline V gene. Here the CDR3 reads CSVGETSNEKLFF. The CDR3 DNA sequence: TGCAGCGTTGGAGAGACCTCTAATGAAAAACTGTTTTTT.

V gene TRBV6-1 combines with J gene TRBJ2-7; D not resolved. Germline CDR1 and CDR2: MNHNS and SASEGT. The V end lost 6 bases, the J end lost 3 bases, and 12 bases lay between the germline ends. There are 13 residues in the CDR3. In nucleotides, the CDR3 is TGTGCCAGCAGGTTCCGGGCGAGCTACGAGCAGTACTTC. Its protein is CASRFRASYEQYF.

The V call is TRBV6-1, the J call TRBJ1-1, with TRBD1 as a possible D gene (5 bases). Per germline, CDR1 MNHNS and CDR2 SASEGT. V dropped 6 bases and J dropped 11 bases, with 22 bases sitting between them. The CDR3 runs to 14 residues. Written as DNA, the CDR3 is TGTGCCAGCAGCCCCGACGGGGTAAGGGGCTCGGCTTTCTTT. It specifies CASSPDGVRGSAFF.

V is TRBV19 and J is TRBJ2-3; TRBD1 aligns across 9 bases. The CDR3 extends over 15 amino acids. The germline CDR1 and CDR2 sequences are LNHDA and SQIVND (reference sequence). J lost 3 bases, V lost 6 bases, and 7 bases had no gene match. The CDR3 protein is CASRYGTGSTDTQYF. The CDR3 region has the DNA TGTGCCAGTAGGTACGGGACAGGGTCTACAGATACGCAGTATTTT.

The chain carries TRBV20-1 and TRBJ1-5; 9 bases are a match to TRBD1. Germline CDR1 reads DFQATT; CDR2 reads SNEGSKA (reference sequence). V gave up 6 bases and J gave up 4 bases; unmatched junction bases: 4. The CDR3 totals 13 residues. Written as DNA, the CDR3 is TGCAGTGCAACGACAGGGGGTAATCAGCCCCAGCATTTT. Translated, it gives CSATTGGNQPQHF.

This rearrangement joins TRBV2 to TRBJ1-2; D is unresolved. Trimming removed 1 base from V and 9 bases from J, with 3 bases in between. The length of the CDR3 is 10 residues. Germline CDR1 and CDR2: SNHLY and FYNNEI. CDR3 DNA sequence: TGTGCCAGCAGTGAAGGACGCTACACCTTC. It yields the protein CASSEGRYTF.

The rearrangement joins TRBV20-1 to TRBJ1-1; no clear D gene. V lost 1 base to trimming and J lost 4 bases, with 7 bases between them. Per germline, CDR1 DFQATT and CDR2 SNEGSKA (reference sequence). The CDR3 runs to 12 residues. CDR3 sequence (DNA): TGCAGTGCTAGAGCCCCAGGCACTGAAGCTTTCTTT. Translating gives CSARAPGTEAFF.

This chain joins TRBV12-3 or TRBV12-4 and TRBJ1-1, with D perhaps matching TRBD1 (5 bases). V lost 3 bases, J lost 4 bases, and 15 bases lay in between. The CDR3 has 15 residues. The chain's CDR3 is CASSFGQGVGTEAFF. In DNA form, the CDR3 reads TGTGCCAGCAGTTTTGGGCAGGGAGTGGGCACTGAAGCTTTCTTT.

The chain joins TRBV6-1 to TRBJ1-3, with a possible D match to TRBD1 (6 bases). The CDR3 runs to 15 residues. The V gene lost 10 bases and the J gene lost 4 bases, with 20 bases spanning the gap. The germline V gene has CDR1 MNHNS and CDR2 SASEGT. CDR3 in amino acids: CATAITQGSGNTIYF. The CDR3 DNA follows: TGTGCCACCGCAATAACCCAGGGGTCCGGAAACACCATATATTTT.

V is TRBV19 and J is TRBJ2-5; 7 bases are a match to TRBD1. V was clipped by 9 bases and J by 3 bases; unmatched bases: 13. Germline CDR1 and CDR2: LNHDA and SQIVND (reference sequence). The CDR3 extends over 15 amino acids. CDR3 sequence reads: CASKLSGTEKETQYF. The CDR3 nucleotides are TGTGCCAGCAAACTCTCCGGGACAGAGAAAGAGACCCAGTACTTC.

The V call is TRBV7-8, the J call TRBJ2-1; D is unclear. Trimming removed 1 base from V and 2 bases from J, with 15 bases in between. This CDR3 is 17 amino acids long. Germline V gene sequence: CDR1 SGHVS, CDR2 FQNEAQ. CDR3 region: CASSLVYSRTTYNEQFF. DNA of the CDR3: TGTGCCAGCAGCTTAGTCTATTCTCGGACCACCTACAATGAGCAGTTCTTC.

Only a few counts were recorded for this clonotype. CDR3: CASSQEFFSGETQYF. The CDR3 DNA is TGCGCCAGCAGCCAAGAATTCTTTTCTGGGGAGACCCAGTACTTC. The chain carries TRBV4-3 and TRBJ2-5; D call uncertain. Germline V gives CDR1 LGHNA, CDR2 YSLEER. Trimming cost V 0 bases and J 5 bases, with 13 bases left between them. The CDR3 runs to 15 residues.

J is TRBJ2-1 and V is TRBV7-9, with TRBD2 matching 8 bases. Germline assignment: CDR1 SEHNR and CDR2 FQNEAQ (reference sequence). The CDR3 consists of 15 residues. With V trimmed by 5 bases and J by 6 bases, 9 bases remained unmatched. The CDR3 DNA follows: TGTGCCAGCAGCCCTAGGGCGCGGGGGGCCAATGAGCAGTTCTTC. It translates to CASSPRARGANEQFF. Full variable domain (remainder filled in from reference TRBV7-9 and TRBJ2-1): DTGVSQNPRHKITKRGQNVTFRCDPISEHNRLYWYRQTLGQGPEFLTYFQNEAQLEKSRLLSDRFSAERPKGSFSTLEIQRTEQGDSAMYLCASSPRARGANEQFFGPGTRLTVL.

This clonotype was picked up a small number of times. The chain links TRBV6-5 to TRBJ2-7, with D tentatively TRBD1 or TRBD2 (5 bases each). Deletions cut 2 bases from V and 2 bases from J, with 10 bases between. Germline values: CDR1 MNHEY, CDR2 SVGAGI. The CDR3 runs to 14 residues. The CDR3 spells CASSYTGTPYEQYF. The CDR3 nucleotides read TGTGCCAGCAGTTACACGGGGACCCCCTACGAGCAGTACTTC.

The V and J genes are TRBV10-3 and TRBJ2-3; maybe TRBD2 (6 bases). This CDR3 is 14 amino acids long. CDR1 is ENHRY, CDR2 SYGVKD, per germline. V was shortened by 6 bases and J by 0 bases, with 10 bases between the two germline ends. CDR3 sequence (DNA): TGTGCCATCAGGGAGCGGGTTAGCACAGATACGCAGTATTTT. It is translated as CAIRERVSTDTQYF.

The CDR3 loop is CASSRLAGGHSYEQYF. The CDR3 coding sequence is TGTGCCAGCAGTCGACTAGCGGGAGGTCATTCCTACGAGCAGTACTTC. The rearrangement joins TRBV27 to TRBJ2-7; the match to TRBD2 covers 13 bases. V lost 5 bases, J lost 1 base, and 5 bases stayed unmatched. The CDR3 runs to 16 residues. The germline gives CDR1 MNHEY, CDR2 SMNVEV (reference sequence).

This clonotype was observed a few times. This chain uses TRBV29-1 with TRBJ1-2; D gene unclear. The V and J ends lost 8 bases and 0 bases respectively, with 16 bases between them. The germline gives CDR1 SQVTM, CDR2 ANQGSEA. The CDR3 has 14 residues. The CDR3 DNA sequence: TGCAGCATCACGGGAGCCCTACCTAACTATGGCTACACCTTC. Translating it yields CSITGALPNYGYTF.

V usage is TRBV7-6 and J usage is TRBJ2-1, with a possible D match to TRBD2 (6 bases). Germline V gene lookup returns CDR1 SGHVS and CDR2 FNYEAQ. The CDR3 consists of 17 residues. V lost 4 bases and J 0 bases, leaving 16 bases between the germline ends. The CDR3 spells CASSSRYSGSSYNEQFF. The DNA of the CDR3 is TGTGCCAGCAGCTCCCGTTATAGCGGCAGCTCCTACAATGAGCAGTTCTTC.

This clonotype was seen only a few times. The rearrangement links TRBV2 to TRBJ2-7; no definite D call. V shed 2 bases and J shed 0 bases, with 14 bases lying between them. Germline V CDR1 and CDR2: SNHLY, FYNNEI. The CDR3 extends over 16 amino acids. The CDR3 loop reads CASSERSSISSYEQYF. CDR3 in DNA: TGTGCCAGCAGTGAAAGGTCGTCGATTAGCTCCTACGAGCAGTACTTC.

V usage is TRBV6-2 or TRBV6-3 and J usage is TRBJ2-2; D possibly corresponds to TRBD1 (7 bases). The CDR3 consists of 17 residues. With 2 bases removed from V and 1 base from J, the gap between germline ends came to 14 bases. CDR1 MNHEY and CDR2 SVGEGT come from the germline V gene. CDR3 in amino acids: CASSYPRQGGNTGELFF. CDR3 bases: TGTGCCAGCAGTTACCCAAGACAGGGAGGGAACACCGGGGAGCTGTTTTTT.

This clonotype has a handful of counts. The CDR3 coding sequence is TGTGCCAGTAGTGTCGCGGACCTATATGGCTACACCTTC. This gives the protein CASSVADLYGYTF. The V and J genes are TRBV19 and TRBJ1-2; no firm D call. The germline gives CDR1 LNHDA, CDR2 SQIVND (reference sequence). The CDR3 is 13 residues long. Trimming cost V 5 bases and J 5 bases, with 12 bases left between them.

This rearrangement joins TRBV20-1 to TRBJ2-1, with 12 bases aligning to TRBD2. This CDR3 has 15 amino acids. Trimming cost V 3 bases and J 5 bases; bases outside gene matches: 5. Germline lookup yields CDR1 DFQATT and CDR2 SNEGSKA (reference sequence). This CDR3 is CSASRLAGVNNEQFF. CDR3 DNA: TGCAGTGCTAGCAGACTAGCGGGGGTAAACAATGAGCAGTTCTTC.

This rearrangement joins TRBV21-1 to TRBJ1-5; the table gives TRBD1 as D, unverified against the DNA. TRBV21-1 is deemed a pseudogene. The CDR3 is 16 amino acids. CDR3 nucleotides: TGTGCCAGCAGCACCCCCCGCGACAGGGGCGCCCAGCCCCAGCATTTT. Its translation is CASSTPRDRGAQPQHF.

The rearrangement links TRBV6-2 or TRBV6-3 to TRBJ2-7; no firm D call. From germline, CDR1 is MNHEY and CDR2 SVGEGT. V was trimmed by 6 bases and J by 5 bases, leaving 23 bases between them. CDR3 length equals 16 residues. The CDR3 sequence is CASRNPTGPLLDEQYF. CDR3 nucleotides: TGTGCCAGCAGAAATCCGACTGGACCTCTCCTCGACGAGCAGTACTTC.

The chain combines TRBV28 with TRBJ2-7; 8 nucleotides match TRBD2. The germline CDR1 and CDR2 sequences are MDHEN and SYDVKM. The ends lost 7 bases at V and 7 bases at J; junction bases unmatched: 15. The CDR3 sequence is 15 residues long. The CDR3 loop is CASTSTAGGAGEQYF. The DNA of the CDR3 is TGTGCCAGCACCTCTACGGCGGGGGGCGCGGGAGAGCAGTACTTC.

The chain joins TRBV7-9 to TRBJ2-5, with 12 bases identical to TRBD2. Germline V lookup: CDR1 SEHNR, CDR2 FQNEAQ (reference sequence). Unmatched junction bases numbered 3, after V lost 8 bases and J lost 5 bases. This CDR3 spans 13 amino acids. The CDR3, as DNA: TGTGCCAGCGGACTAGCGGGACGGGAGACCCAGTACTTC. Translation: CASGLAGRETQYF.